The source of this T cell receptor (beta chain) is a study of blood T cell repertoires in COVID-19. For the study at large: Some COVID-19 samples were acute and others convalescent; all came from the United States, Italy and Spain. T cells, B-cell-depleted T cells, or PBMCs provided the cDNA or gDNA that served as material.

J gave up 6 bases and V 1 base, and 1 base lay outside the gene matches. CDR3 length: 13 amino acids. The germline V gene encodes CDR1 MNHNS and CDR2 SASEGT. Per the authors' pipeline: Reference gene primer amplification in the assay estimated nucleated cell counts. Method: immunoSEQ multiplex PCR; TCRdb's copy keeps in-frame clones and lacks some. V and J calls and clone size are as listed in that table; D and trimming were resolved from the DNA. This sample has about 150,000 clones, with around 80% found just once. This receptor was identified in a human donor with acute or convalescent COVID-19. The donor label of this sample is uncertain. This chain links TRBV6-1 with TRBJ1-2, with 8 nucleotides matching TRBD1. The sequenced material came from peripheral blood. The DNA of the CDR3 is TGTGCCAGCAGTGAAGGCAGGGGGCATGGCTACACCTTC. This translates into CASSEGRGHGYTF.